The 27 T cell receptor beta chains below were found in one sample sequenced in a study of cytomegalovirus exposure and HLA in healthy donors. With 60 Vbeta and 13 Jbeta primers, the PCR was carried out. Clones were read by immunoSEQ multiplex PCR, and TCRdb kept only the in-frame ones, dropping some. In the table there are around 200,000 clones, about 89% of which are singletons. The sequenced material came from PBMCs. These receptors originate from a woman between 18 and 29 years old in good health and CMV-seronegative.

The V gene is TRBV7-2, the J gene TRBJ2-7, with D uncertain. The CDR3 loop spans 15 amino acids. In germline, CDR1 is SGHTA, CDR2 FQGNSA. Between the trimmed V and J ends, which lost 1 base and 0 bases, there was a span of 10 bases. The DNA of the CDR3 is TGTGCCAGCAGCTTAGTGGCACACAGCTCCTACGAGCAGTACTTC. It translates to CASSLVAHSSYEQYF.

This sequence joins TRBV7-9 and TRBJ2-1; D not certain. V gave up 1 base and J gave up 6 bases, with 13 bases separating them. Germline CDR1 reads SEHNR; CDR2 reads FQNEAQ (reference sequence). The CDR3 has 15 amino acids. This chain's CDR3 is CASSLVGIQANEQFF. CDR3 DNA: TGTGCCAGCAGCTTAGTGGGTATCCAGGCCAATGAGCAGTTCTTC.

The chain combines TRBV7-2 with TRBJ2-3, with D possibly matching TRBD2 (6 bases). CDR3 length: 15 amino acids. Germline CDR1 and CDR2: SGHTA and FQGNSA. V was trimmed by 4 bases and J by 5 bases, leaving 16 bases between them. The CDR3 sequence is CASSSRLVGVDTQYF. The CDR3 DNA reads as TGTGCCAGCAGCTCCCGACTAGTAGGTGTAGATACGCAGTATTTT.

On this clone: Lacking the conserved final phenylalanine or tryptophan, this CDR3 likely reflects a read error. V gene TRBV5-6 combines with J gene TRBJ2-7; 9 bases map to TRBD2. The CDR3 sequence is 17 residues long. Germline CDR1 SGHDT, CDR2 YYEEEE. With 6 bases clipped from V and 2 bases from J, the junction kept 15 bases outside the gene matches. CDR3 loop: CASIPGPRREGPYEQYL. The CDR3 coding sequence is TGTGCCAGCATCCCGGGCCCGAGGCGGGAGGGCCCCTACGAGCAGTACCTC.

This chain uses TRBV9 with TRBJ2-1, with no clear D. Germline V lookup: CDR1 SGDLS, CDR2 YYNGEE. V was clipped by 0 bases and J by 1 base, with 11 bases between them. The CDR3 loop spans 16 amino acids. CDR3 loop: CASSVAVFGSYNEQFF. The CDR3, as DNA: TGTGCCAGCAGCGTAGCGGTTTTCGGGTCCTACAATGAGCAGTTCTTC.

The chain couples TRBV7-6 to TRBJ2-2; D remains unclear. V shed 1 base and J shed 6 bases, with 12 bases lying between them. The CDR3 sequence is 15 residues long. Germline V CDR1 and CDR2: SGHVS, FNYEAQ. CDR3 DNA: TGTGCCAGCAGCTTAGAACTTTATTCCCCCGGGGAGCTGTTTTTT. This encodes CASSLELYSPGELFF.

The table lists this clone with a count of one. The J gene is TRBJ2-3, the V gene TRBV6-1, with 9 bases matching TRBD2. The CDR3 spans 16 residues. The germline gives CDR1 MNHNS, CDR2 SASEGT. Trimming removed 2 bases from V and 0 bases from J; junction bases left unmatched: 3. CDR3 bases: TGTGCCAGCAGTGAATTGCGGGGGGGTAGCACAGATACGCAGTATTTT. Translating it yields CASSELRGGSTDTQYF.

The chain joins TRBV18 to TRBJ2-5; D might be TRBD1 (5 bases). Trimming shortened V by 6 bases and J by 5 bases, and 19 bases separated the two germline ends. CDR1 and CDR2 (germline): KGHSH, LQKENI. The CDR3 sequence is 15 residues long. The CDR3 DNA follows: TGTGCCAGCTCTACCTTAAAGGGGTGGTCGGAGACCCAGTACTTC. Amino acids: CASSTLKGWSETQYF.

The V call is TRBV5-1, the J call TRBJ2-4; D is ambiguous. The CDR3 runs to 12 residues. Trimming cost V 4 bases and J 1 base, with 3 bases left between them. Per germline, CDR1 SGHRS and CDR2 YFSETQ. CDR3 in DNA: TGCGCCAGCAGCCCGGCCAAAAACATTCAGTACTTC. It encodes CASSPAKNIQYF.

V usage is TRBV9 and J usage is TRBJ2-1; 9 nucleotides match TRBD2. CDR3 size: 14 residues. V shed 0 bases and J 9 bases; nucleotides not matched to a gene: 4. Germline assignment: CDR1 SGDLS and CDR2 YYNGEE. CDR3 sequence: CASSVVVSGSEQFF. The CDR3 DNA follows: TGTGCCAGCAGCGTAGTTGTTAGCGGGAGTGAGCAGTTCTTC.

The V and J genes are TRBV4-1 and TRBJ2-7; D is perhaps TRBD2 (5 bases). The CDR3 extends over 15 amino acids. V was shortened by 5 bases and J by 3 bases, with 17 bases between the two germline ends. CDR1 MGHRA and CDR2 YSYEKL come from the germline V gene. The CDR3 DNA reads as TGCGCCAGCAGCTCCCGAGTAGCGCCCGTCTACGAGCAGTACTTC. The encoded protein is CASSSRVAPVYEQYF.

The rearrangement links TRBV7-9 to TRBJ2-5; D perhaps matches TRBD1 (5 bases). V lost 5 bases and J 7 bases, leaving 14 bases between the germline ends. The germline CDR1 and CDR2 sequences are SEHNR and FQNEAQ (reference sequence). The CDR3 is 13 residues long. CDR3 nucleotides: TGTGCCAGCAGCCCTCAGGGCCCAGGGACCCAGTACTTC. Its translation is CASSPQGPGTQYF.

This sequence joins TRBV11-2 and TRBJ2-2; D is ambiguous. The length of the CDR3 is 15 residues. Trimming shortened V by 3 bases and J by 7 bases, and 15 bases separated the two germline ends. Germline values: CDR1 SGHAT, CDR2 FQNNGV. The CDR3 is CASSFPLVRIGELFF. As DNA, the CDR3 is TGTGCCAGCAGCTTCCCCCTAGTACGGATCGGGGAGCTGTTTTTT.

The rearrangement joins TRBV5-6 to TRBJ1-1; a possible D gene is TRBD1 (6 bases). Germline V gene sequence: CDR1 SGHDT, CDR2 YYEEEE. This CDR3 region has 16 residues. Between the trimmed V and J ends, which lost 4 bases and 0 bases, there was a span of 16 bases. As DNA, the CDR3 is TGTGCCAGCAGCGCCCTAACAGGGAAAATGAACACTGAAGCTTTCTTT. The encoded protein is CASSALTGKMNTEAFF.

The chain joins TRBV30 to TRBJ1-5; maybe TRBD1 (5 bases). Trimming removed 4 bases from V and 5 bases from J, with 18 bases in between. Germline CDR1 GTSNPN, CDR2 SVGIG (reference sequence). The CDR3 covers 15 residues. CDR3 sequence: CAWKAGDRRDQPQHF. CDR3 DNA sequence: TGTGCCTGGAAGGCGGGAGACAGAAGAGATCAGCCCCAGCATTTT.

As concerns this clone: The sample has other DNA sequences that encode this CDR3 too. V usage is TRBV7-9 and J usage is TRBJ2-7; tentatively, D is TRBD1 (6 bases). The CDR3 has 12 amino acids. Trimming left V 5 bases short and J 3 bases short, with 8 bases between. In germline, CDR1 is SEHNR, CDR2 FQNEAQ (reference sequence). CDR3 coding DNA: TGTGCCAGCAGCCGGACAGTCTACGAGCAGTACTTC. This encodes CASSRTVYEQYF.

This clone has only one observation. The J gene is TRBJ1-2, the V gene TRBV5-4; D remains ambiguous. V lost 0 bases, J lost 6 bases, and 12 bases lay in between. Germline values: CDR1 SGHNT, CDR2 YYREEE (reference sequence). The CDR3 spans 14 residues. In DNA, the CDR3 is TGTGCCAGCAGCTTGGTGGAGGCCACACATGGCTACACCTTC. The encoded protein is CASSLVEATHGYTF.

The chain combines TRBV5-4 with TRBJ1-2; TRBD1 is a possible D gene (5 bases). Trimming shortened V by 4 bases and J by 6 bases, and 13 bases separated the two germline ends. The CDR3 is made up of 13 amino acids. Germline-derived CDR1 and CDR2 are SGHNT and YYREEE (reference sequence). This CDR3 reads CASSVQGADGYTF. CDR3 sequence (DNA): TGTGCCAGCAGCGTGCAAGGGGCCGATGGCTACACCTTC.

The chain links TRBV13 to TRBJ2-7; no firm D call. The V and J ends lost 6 bases and 1 base respectively, with 16 bases between them. This CDR3 has 15 amino acids. Germline V gene sequence: CDR1 PRHDT, CDR2 FYEKMQ (reference sequence). CDR3 protein: CASSVLAAPSYEQYF. DNA for the CDR3: TGTGCCAGCAGTGTTTTGGCGGCTCCTTCCTACGAGCAGTACTTC.

The chain couples TRBV2 to TRBJ2-2, with TRBD2 matching over 7 bases. Germline V lookup: CDR1 SNHLY, CDR2 FYNNEI. After removal of 2 bases from V and 9 bases from J, the junction contained 15 bases not matched to a gene. The CDR3 covers 17 residues. CDR3 residues: CASSELVAGEIYRELFF. The CDR3 DNA sequence: TGTGCCAGCAGTGAACTGGTTGCGGGGGAGATCTACCGGGAGCTGTTTTTT.

CDR3 loop: CASSDGTGARNQPQHF. The CDR3 DNA reads as TGCGCCAGCAGTGATGGGACAGGGGCGAGAAATCAGCCCCAGCATTTT. The chain uses TRBV10-2 and TRBJ1-5; 10 bases are shared with TRBD1. The junction had 6 bases not matched to a gene; V was cut back by 3 bases and J by 4 bases. This CDR3 comprises 16 residues. In germline, CDR1 is WSHSY, CDR2 SAAADI.

The chain recombines TRBV6-5 with TRBJ2-1; TRBD2 aligns across 9 bases. With 0 bases clipped from V and 6 bases from J, the junction kept 6 bases outside the gene matches. This CDR3 has 16 amino acids. In germline, CDR1 is MNHEY, CDR2 SVGAGI. The CDR3 protein is CASSYSKASGVNEQFF. CDR3 sequence (DNA): TGTGCCAGCAGTTACTCGAAGGCTAGCGGGGTCAATGAGCAGTTCTTC.

This CDR3 is CASTTGWGGPRTGELFF. CDR3 nucleotide sequence: TGTGCCAGCACCACGGGCTGGGGGGGGCCAAGGACCGGGGAGCTGTTTTTT. The rearrangement uses TRBV27 and TRBJ2-2, with D tentatively TRBD2 (7 bases). V dropped 7 bases and J dropped 5 bases, with 23 bases sitting between them. The CDR3 spans 17 residues. Germline V gene lookup returns CDR1 MNHEY and CDR2 SMNVEV (reference sequence).

The V gene is TRBV15, the J gene TRBJ1-5; D remains ambiguous. CDR3 size: 13 residues. CDR1 LNHNV and CDR2 YYDKDF come from the germline V gene (reference sequence). Trimming removed 0 bases at V and 7 bases at J, with 7 bases between. The CDR3 DNA reads as TGTGCCACCAGCAGAGATCCGGGGCAGCCCCAGCATTTT. Protein: CATSRDPGQPQHF.

The table lists this clone with a count of one. The gene calls are TRBV5-1 and TRBJ2-7, with D perhaps matching TRBD1 (6 bases). Trimming took 0 bases from V and 4 from J, leaving 8 bases between them. Germline V gene lookup returns CDR1 SGHRS and CDR2 YFSETQ. CDR3 length: 13 amino acids. The CDR3 sequence is CASSLDRAYEQYF. DNA for the CDR3: TGCGCCAGCAGCTTGGACAGGGCTTACGAGCAGTACTTC.

The CDR3 reads CAWSDRAYEQYF. The DNA for the CDR3 is TGTGCCTGGAGTGACAGAGCCTACGAGCAGTACTTC. The chain has TRBV30 and TRBJ2-7; no clear D. There are 12 residues in the CDR3. Deletions cut 1 base from V and 2 bases from J, with 6 bases between. Germline V gene sequence: CDR1 GTSNPN, CDR2 SVGIG (reference sequence).

The chain is built from TRBV5-1 and TRBJ2-3; the match to TRBD2 covers 12 bases. Germline values: CDR1 SGHRS, CDR2 YFSETQ. V lost 3 bases and J lost 1; bases outside the gene matches: 6. The CDR3 is 17 residues long. The CDR3 protein is CASSWGTSGGRTDTQYF. The CDR3 nucleotides are TGCGCCAGCAGCTGGGGTACTAGCGGGGGGCGCACAGATACGCAGTATTTT.